The entry below gives a single TCR beta chain sequence along with its context. This entry belongs to a study of cytomegalovirus exposure and HLA in healthy donors. The length of the CDR3 is 14 residues. CDR1 and CDR2 from the germline V gene are SGDLS and YYNGEE. Unmatched junction bases numbered 5, after V lost 3 bases and J lost 5 bases. The PCR contained 60 Vbeta and 13 Jbeta primers. Repertoires were generated with immunoSEQ multiplex PCR, while TCRdb's copy carries only in-frame clones and drops some. Of around 190,000 clones in the sample, around 75% were seen once. This clonotype was sampled from a woman aged 50 to 60 in good health and CMV-seronegative. The V and J genes are TRBV9 and TRBJ1-1, with 9 positions matching TRBD1. The specimen sequenced was PBMCs. CDR3 DNA: TGTGCCAGCAGCGGAGACAGGGGGAATACTGAAGCTTTCTTT. This gives the protein CASSGDRGNTEAFF.